This T cell receptor beta chain derives from a study of cytomegalovirus exposure and HLA in healthy donors. Notes on the study in general: A few chains tied to CMV proved CMV antigen-specific in vitro. According to the study, roughly 160 TCR beta chains were cytomegalovirus-associated.

Note on this clone: What it recognizes is unknown.

The repertoire was sequenced with immunoSEQ multiplex PCR; TCRdb's copy has only in-frame clones and lacks some. The table has about 50,000 clones, around nine tenths seen once. This CDR3 has 15 residues. J lost 6 bases, V lost 4 bases, and 9 bases had no gene match. Per germline, CDR1 SGDLS and CDR2 YYNGEE. The chain links TRBV9 to TRBJ2-1, with 8 bases that match TRBD2. The receptor comes from a man aged 18 to 30 in good health and CMV-seronegative. The sample was PBMCs. This CDR3 reads CASSIGAGGSNEQFF. The CDR3 nucleotides are TGTGCCAGCAGCATAGGCGCGGGAGGAAGCAATGAGCAGTTCTTC.